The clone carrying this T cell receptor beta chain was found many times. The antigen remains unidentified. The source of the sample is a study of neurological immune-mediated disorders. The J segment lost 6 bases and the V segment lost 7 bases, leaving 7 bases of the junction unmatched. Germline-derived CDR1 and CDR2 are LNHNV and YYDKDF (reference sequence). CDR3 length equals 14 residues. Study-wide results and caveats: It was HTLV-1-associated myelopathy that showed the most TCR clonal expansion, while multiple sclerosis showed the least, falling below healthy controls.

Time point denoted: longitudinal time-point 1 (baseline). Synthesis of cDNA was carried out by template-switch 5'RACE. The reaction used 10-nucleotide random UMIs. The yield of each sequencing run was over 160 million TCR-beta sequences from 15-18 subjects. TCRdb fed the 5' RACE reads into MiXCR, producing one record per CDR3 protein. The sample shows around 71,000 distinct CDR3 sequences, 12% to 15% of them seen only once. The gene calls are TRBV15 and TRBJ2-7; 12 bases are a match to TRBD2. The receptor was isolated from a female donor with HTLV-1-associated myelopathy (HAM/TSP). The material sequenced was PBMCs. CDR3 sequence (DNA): TGTGCCACCACCGACCTAGCGGGAGGGTTCGAGCAGTACTTC. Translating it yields CATTDLAGGFEQYF. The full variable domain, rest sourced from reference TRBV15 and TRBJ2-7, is DAMVIQNPRYQVTQFGKPVTLSCSQTLNHNVMYWYQQKSSQAPKLLFHYYDKDFNNEADTPDNFQSRRPNTSFCFLDIRSPGLGDTAMYLCATTDLAGGFEQYFGPGTRLTVT.